This T cell receptor (beta chain) was captured by sequencing in a study of CD8+CD57+ T cells in acquired aplastic anemia. The CDR3 is 11 amino acids. V was cut by 6 bases and J by 8 bases, with 11 bases left in between. Germline V gene lookup returns CDR1 SGHRS and CDR2 YFSETQ. Profiling that covered TCR beta VDJ and CDR3 relied on genomic DNA as its template. TCRdb re-called the reads with MiXCR, one entry per CDR3 protein. This sample has about 150,000 distinct CDR3 sequences; over 50% occur once, and the top ten carry about an eighth. Before being chosen for sequencing, patients had shown CD8+CD57+ cell expansion by flow cytometry.

This TCR came from a human donor with aplastic anemia. The chain employs TRBV5-1 and TRBJ1-2; no firm D call. Sequenced input: sorted CD4+, CD8+, or CD8+CD57+ T cells (not recorded which) from PBMCs. DNA for the CDR3: TGCGCCAGCACTAAGGGATCCGGCTACACCTTC. Amino acid sequence: CASTKGSGYTF.